This T cell receptor beta chain originates from a study of T cells in localized non-small cell lung cancer. The V end was cut by 2 bases, the J end by 5 bases, with 15 bases between. The germline CDR1 and CDR2 sequences are MNHNY and SVGAGI (reference sequence). The CDR3 is 15 amino acids. Findings and caveats of the study: Longer survival (overall) was linked to higher T cell density in blood. It remains possible that heterogeneity exists, since only one tumor region was sequenced. Within adjacent lung there appeared a median 57 of the top 100 tumor clones. Uninvolved adjacent lung had higher T cell clonality than tumor and all other tissues.

TCRdb's table, derived via immunoSEQ multiplex PCR, lists solely in-frame clones and lacks some. The sample contains 31,000 or so clones, 80% to 90% of which appear only once. In the case of this clone: Its antigen is undetermined.

The sequenced sample was peripheral blood, obtained before any cancer treatment. V usage is TRBV6-6 and J usage is TRBJ2-5; a possible D gene is TRBD1 (7 bases). The clonotype originates from a woman aged 35-70 years with stage I lung adenocarcinoma. CDR3 nucleotide sequence: TGTGCCAGCAGTTACACAGGGGTTGGGGGGGAGACCCAGTACTTC. Its translation: CASSYTGVGGETQYF.